These 26 T cell receptor beta chains share one sample of origin, sequenced in a study of blood T cell repertoires in COVID-19. Profiling relied on immunoSEQ multiplex PCR, and the TCRdb table lists in-frame clones only, not all of them. The data show roughly 80,000 clones, with 75% to 90% seen just once and 27% held by the top ten. The sequenced material came from peripheral blood. These receptors were taken from a human donor in a cohort sampled during active COVID-19.

The CDR3 nucleotides are TGTGCCAGTCGACGGGAGATCTCTGGAAACACCATATATTTT. It yields the protein CASRREISGNTIYF. The chain employs TRBV2 and TRBJ1-3; no definite D call. CDR3 length equals 14 residues. Germline V gene data show CDR1 as SNHLY and CDR2 as FYNNEI. The V end lost 9 bases, the J end lost 0 bases, and 12 bases lay between the germline ends.

The chain is built from TRBV3-1 (or the pseudogene TRBV3-2) and TRBJ2-5; D perhaps matches TRBD1 (5 bases). V was pared by 0 bases and J by 7 bases, with 6 bases between. CDR1 and CDR2 from the germline V gene are LGHDT and YNNKEL (reference sequence). The CDR3 extends over 12 amino acids. In DNA form, the CDR3 reads TGTGCCAGCAGCCAAGAGCAGGGGACCCAGTACTTC. The encoded protein is CASSQEQGTQYF.

The V gene is TRBV5-1, the J gene TRBJ1-1, with TRBD1 matching 7 bases. CDR1 is SGHRS and CDR2 is YFSETQ in the germline V gene. Germline trimming cut 3 bases from V and 0 bases from J; bases unmatched to any gene: 14. The CDR3 spans 18 residues. The CDR3 DNA reads as TGCGCCAGCAGCTGGACCGGGACAGCCGGTGGAATGAACACTGAAGCTTTCTTT. Encoded protein: CASSWTGTAGGMNTEAFF.

The CDR3 protein is CASSRQGNQPQHF. CDR3 coding DNA: TGTGCCAGCAGCAGACAGGGAAATCAGCCCCAGCATTTT. The rearrangement links TRBV7-9 to TRBJ1-5; 7 bases line up with TRBD1. The CDR3 totals 13 residues. V gave up 5 bases and J gave up 4 bases; unmatched junction bases: 2. Germline V gene sequence: CDR1 SEHNR, CDR2 FQNEAQ (reference sequence). Drawing the rest from reference TRBV7-9 and TRBJ1-5, the complete variable domain is DTGVSQNPRHKITKRGQNVTFRCDPISEHNRLYWYRQTLGQGPEFLTYFQNEAQLEKSRLLSDRFSAERPKGSFSTLEIQRTEQGDSAMYLCASSRQGNQPQHFGDGTRLSIL.

The chain couples TRBV2 to TRBJ2-3; a possible D gene is TRBD2 (5 bases). The CDR3 totals 16 residues. Trimming took 3 bases from V and 0 from J, leaving 13 bases between them. Germline values: CDR1 SNHLY, CDR2 FYNNEI. CDR3 loop: CASSDSRGTSTDTQYF. The DNA of the CDR3 is TGTGCCAGCAGTGACAGTCGGGGAACTAGCACAGATACGCAGTATTTT. The variable domain in full, completed from reference TRBV2 and TRBJ2-3, reads EPEVTQTPSHQVTQMGQEVILRCVPISNHLYFYWYRQILGQKVEFLVSFYNNEISEKSEIFDDQFSVERPDGSNFTLKIRSTKLEDSAMYFCASSDSRGTSTDTQYFGPGTRLTVL.

This chain links TRBV18 with TRBJ1-1; no clear D. The V end was cut by 3 bases, the J end by 3 bases, with 11 bases between. Germline CDR1 KGHSH, CDR2 LQKENI. CDR3 length: 14 residues. The CDR3 DNA sequence: TGTGCCAGCTCACCGAGAGTCCGAGACACTGAAGCTTTCTTT. Its translation: CASSPRVRDTEAFF.

In this sample, this clone turned up once. This sequence joins TRBV12-3 or TRBV12-4 and TRBJ2-7; perhaps TRBD2 as D (6 bases). The CDR3 totals 12 residues. V was shortened by 3 bases and J by 8 bases, with 11 bases between the two germline ends. For the CDR3, the DNA is TGTGCCAGCAGTTTCGACGGAGGGAAGCAGTACTTC. This translates into CASSFDGGKQYF.

The chain couples TRBV7-3 to TRBJ1-1; D is ambiguous. V shed 3 bases and J shed 0 bases, with 5 bases lying between them. The CDR3 runs 13 residues. Germline V lookup: CDR1 SGHTA, CDR2 FQGTGA. The CDR3, as DNA: TGTGCCAGCAGCTTTTCGGTGAACACTGAAGCTTTCTTT. It is translated as CASSFSVNTEAFF.

The chain combines TRBV5-1 with TRBJ1-2, with D possibly being TRBD1 (6 bases). This CDR3 is built from 13 residues. Germline assignment: CDR1 SGHRS and CDR2 YFSETQ. V gave up 6 bases and J gave up 2 bases, with 11 bases separating them. The CDR3 loop is CASTEQGNYGYTF. The CDR3 region has the DNA TGCGCCAGCACTGAACAGGGAAACTATGGCTACACCTTC. Full variable domain (missing parts from reference TRBV5-1 and TRBJ1-2): KAGVTQTPRYLIKTRGQQVTLSCSPISGHRSVSWYQQTPGQGLQFLFEYFSETQRNKGNFPGRFSGRQFSNSRSEMNVSTLELGDSALYLCASTEQGNYGYTFGSGTRLTVV.

This clone came up a few times. The V gene is TRBV25-1, the J gene TRBJ1-1; weak D call: TRBD1 (5 bases). The germline CDR1 and CDR2 sequences are MGHDK and SYGVNS. The V end was cut by 2 bases, the J end by 4 bases, with 14 bases between. The CDR3 has 15 amino acids. The CDR3, as DNA: TGTGCCAGCAGTGAAGAAGGAGGGACGGCCACTGAAGCTTTCTTT. Translating it yields CASSEEGGTATEAFF.

The chain uses TRBV19 and TRBJ1-4, with D hard to call. This CDR3 spans 15 amino acids. The V end lost 3 bases, the J end lost 2 bases, and 10 bases lay between the germline ends. Germline CDR1 LNHDA, CDR2 SQIVND (reference sequence). DNA of the CDR3: TGTGCCAGTAGTATTCCGGCCAGGACTAATGAAAAACTGTTTTTT. Residues: CASSIPARTNEKLFF. The complete variable domain, with remaining parts taken from reference TRBV19 and TRBJ1-4, reads DGGITQSPKYLFRKEGQNVTLSCEQNLNHDAMYWYRQDPGQGLRLIYYSQIVNDFQKGDIAEGYSVSREKKESFPLTVTSAQKNPTAFYLCASSIPARTNEKLFFGSGTQLSVL.

The sample holds one count of this clone. This chain uses TRBV7-6 with TRBJ2-1; D is perhaps TRBD1 (6 bases). Per the germline V gene, CDR1 is SGHVS and CDR2 is FNYEAQ. The V end was cut by 5 bases, the J end by 5 bases, with 10 bases between. The CDR3 consists of 13 residues. The CDR3 is CASSKGHNNEQFF. The DNA of the CDR3 is TGTGCCAGCAGCAAGGGACACAACAATGAGCAGTTCTTC.

The rearrangement joins TRBV20-1 to TRBJ2-1; possible D gene TRBD2, 5 bases. The V end was cut by 3 bases, the J end by 4 bases, with 13 bases between. Germline V gene lookup returns CDR1 DFQATT and CDR2 SNEGSKA (reference sequence). This CDR3 has 14 residues. The CDR3 nucleotides read TGCAGTGCTAGTGAAGGCGGGCCTTACAATGAGCAGTTCTTC. The encoded protein is CSASEGGPYNEQFF.

The V gene is TRBV10-2, the J gene TRBJ1-1, with TRBD1 matching 7 bases. Trimming removed 5 bases from V and 4 bases from J; junction bases left unmatched: 13. The CDR3 length is 16 residues. Germline values: CDR1 WSHSY, CDR2 SAAADI. DNA of the CDR3: TGCGCCAGCAGTAAAAAAACAGGGGTATCGTTCACTGAAGCTTTCTTT. The encoded protein is CASSKKTGVSFTEAFF.

The chain employs TRBV5-1 and TRBJ1-1, with D maybe TRBD1 (5 bases). CDR1 is SGHRS, CDR2 YFSETQ, per germline. The CDR3 runs 16 residues. V was cut by 0 bases and J by 1 base, with 13 bases left in between. Here the CDR3 DNA reads TGCGCCAGCAGCTTGGGGGCGGGACCCCCGAACACTGAAGCTTTCTTT. Translating gives CASSLGAGPPNTEAFF. Combining the CDR3 with reference TRBV5-1 and TRBJ1-1 gives the whole variable domain KAGVTQTPRYLIKTRGQQVTLSCSPISGHRSVSWYQQTPGQGLQFLFEYFSETQRNKGNFPGRFSGRQFSNSRSEMNVSTLELGDSALYLCASSLGAGPPNTEAFFGQGTRLTVV.

The sample holds one count of this clone. The V gene is TRBV11-2, the J gene TRBJ1-1, with 7 nucleotides matching TRBD1. The CDR3 loop spans 14 amino acids. Germline CDR1 reads SGHAT; CDR2 reads FQNNGV. J gave up 1 base and V 3 bases, and 2 bases lay outside the gene matches. The CDR3 sequence: CASSLGQSNTEAFF. CDR3 coding DNA: TGTGCCAGCAGCTTGGGACAGTCGAACACTGAAGCTTTCTTT.

The chain carries TRBV7-9 and TRBJ2-3, with a tentative D call TRBD1 (5 bases). From germline, CDR1 is SEHNR and CDR2 FQNEAQ (reference sequence). Trimming pared 4 bases from V and 2 bases from J, leaving 13 bases between. The CDR3 extends over 15 amino acids. The CDR3 loop is CASSSLAGFTDTQYF. The DNA for the CDR3 is TGTGCCAGCAGCTCATTGGCAGGGTTCACAGATACGCAGTATTTT. Complete variable domain (other parts from reference TRBV7-9 and TRBJ2-3): DTGVSQNPRHKITKRGQNVTFRCDPISEHNRLYWYRQTLGQGPEFLTYFQNEAQLEKSRLLSDRFSAERPKGSFSTLEIQRTEQGDSAMYLCASSSLAGFTDTQYFGPGTRLTVL.

CDR3 loop: CASSRTGGTYNEQFF. CDR3 DNA sequence: TGTGCCAGCAGCCGAACAGGGGGGACCTACAATGAGCAGTTCTTC. The rearrangement links TRBV6-4 to TRBJ2-1; 8 positions match TRBD1. The CDR3 runs 15 residues. Germline CDR1 and CDR2: MRHNA and SNTAGT. J was trimmed by 2 bases and V by 6 bases; bases with no gene match: 6.

The J gene is TRBJ2-3, the V gene TRBV28; TRBD1 aligns across 10 bases. The trim removed 6 bases at V and 2 bases at J, leaving 11 bases unmatched. This CDR3 is built from 17 residues. CDR1 is MDHEN, CDR2 SYDVKM, per germline. The CDR3 here is CASRGWTGGSLTDTQYF. The CDR3 nucleotides are TGTGCCAGCAGAGGTTGGACAGGGGGGAGCCTCACAGATACGCAGTATTTT.

V gene TRBV12-3 or TRBV12-4 combines with J gene TRBJ1-2; D is possibly TRBD1 (5 bases). V lost 6 bases and J 4 bases, leaving 9 bases between the germline ends. This CDR3 has 12 amino acids. The CDR3 spells CASSREVYGYTF. The CDR3, as DNA: TGTGCCAGCAGCAGGGAGGTCTATGGCTACACCTTC.

This clone was counted a single time. The V call is TRBV27, the J call TRBJ2-1; TRBD2 aligns across 7 bases. Germline V gives CDR1 MNHEY, CDR2 SMNVEV (reference sequence). The CDR3 loop spans 16 amino acids. V dropped 5 bases and J dropped 0; count of bases not matched to a gene: 7. The CDR3 protein is CASSPGGPRSYNEQFF. The DNA for the CDR3 is TGTGCCAGCAGTCCGGGGGGACCGCGCTCCTACAATGAGCAGTTCTTC.

This sequence joins TRBV5-1 and TRBJ2-5; tentatively, D is TRBD2 (5 bases). Germline CDR1 reads SGHRS; CDR2 reads YFSETQ. The CDR3 loop spans 16 amino acids. V lost 2 bases and J 1 base, leaving 15 bases between the germline ends. CDR3 loop: CASSFFVGDGQETQYF. The CDR3 nucleotides are TGCGCCAGCAGCTTCTTCGTGGGAGACGGCCAAGAGACCCAGTACTTC.

The J gene is TRBJ2-1, the V gene TRBV4-1; 7 positions agree with TRBD1. CDR1 is MGHRA and CDR2 is YSYEKL in the germline V gene. This CDR3 region has 15 residues. The junction had 6 bases not matched to a gene; V was cut back by 1 base and J by 6 bases. Here the CDR3 reads CASSQAETGSNEQFF. CDR3 DNA: TGCGCCAGCAGCCAAGCCGAGACAGGGAGCAATGAGCAGTTCTTC.

V gene TRBV27 combines with J gene TRBJ1-2, with 8 bases identical to TRBD1. The CDR3 spans 13 residues. The germline CDR1 and CDR2 sequences are MNHEY and SMNVEV (reference sequence). V lost 5 bases, J lost 3 bases, and 2 bases stayed unmatched. Here the CDR3 DNA reads TGTGCCAGCAGTCTGACAGGGGACTATGGCTACACCTTC. Protein: CASSLTGDYGYTF.

This chain links TRBV4-1 with TRBJ2-3; D perhaps matches TRBD1 (5 bases). The length of the CDR3 is 17 residues. Germline V gene lookup returns CDR1 MGHRA and CDR2 YSYEKL. Trimming shortened V by 2 bases and J by 1 base, and 16 bases separated the two germline ends. The CDR3 sequence is CASSQLGRGVGTDTQYF. For the CDR3, the DNA is TGCGCCAGCAGCCAACTGGGGCGAGGTGTGGGCACAGATACGCAGTATTTT.

The chain carries TRBV3-1 (or the pseudogene TRBV3-2) and TRBJ2-7, with D unclear. This CDR3 has 14 amino acids. V gave up 3 bases and J gave up 0 bases, with 9 bases separating them. The germline gives CDR1 LGHDT, CDR2 YNNKEL (reference sequence). CDR3 loop: CASSQRGISYEQYF. In nucleotides, the CDR3 is TGTGCCAGCAGCCAGCGAGGTATCTCCTACGAGCAGTACTTC.